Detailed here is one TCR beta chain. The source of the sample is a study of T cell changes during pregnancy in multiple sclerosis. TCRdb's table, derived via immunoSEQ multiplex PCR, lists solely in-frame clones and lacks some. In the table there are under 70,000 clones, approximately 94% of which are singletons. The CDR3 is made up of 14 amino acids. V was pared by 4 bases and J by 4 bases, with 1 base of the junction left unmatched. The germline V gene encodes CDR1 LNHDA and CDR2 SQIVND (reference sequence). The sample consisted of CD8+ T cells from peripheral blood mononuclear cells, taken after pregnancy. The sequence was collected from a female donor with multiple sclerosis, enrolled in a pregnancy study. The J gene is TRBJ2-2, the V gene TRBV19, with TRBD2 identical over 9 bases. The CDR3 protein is CASSSSGGTGELFF. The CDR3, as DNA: TGTGCCAGTAGTAGTAGCGGGGGCACCGGGGAGCTGTTTTTT.